These 5 T cell receptor beta chains originate from one sample sequenced in a study of regulatory T cells in long-lasting Graves disease. Time point denoted: persistent/refractory GD, antithyroid drugs over 5 years with positive TRAb. Preparation of the TCR library used RNA extracted from PBMCs. Construction of TCR beta libraries relied on iRepertoire HTBI primers and on Arm-PCR targeting CDR3 regions. TCRdb independently ran MiXCR on the multiplex PCR reads; one entry per CDR3 protein. The sample carries 250,000 to 300,000 distinct CDR3 sequences, 22% recorded once. The sample in question was peripheral blood mononuclear cells (PBMCs), obtained when the disease was refractory, from a patient treated with antithyroid drugs. The source of these receptors is a female donor with Graves disease.

This clonotype appeared many times. The gene calls are TRBV15 and TRBJ1-5, with D maybe TRBD1 (5 bases). This CDR3 region has 15 residues. CDR1 and CDR2 from the germline V gene are LNHNV and YYDKDF (reference sequence). V was pared by 2 bases and J by 6 bases, with 14 bases between. CDR3 protein: CATSRIPGRGQPQHF. In DNA form, the CDR3 reads TGTGCCACCAGCAGAATTCCGGGTAGGGGTCAGCCCCAGCATTTT.

The chain joins TRBV4-2 to TRBJ1-5; D may be TRBD1 (5 bases). CDR3 length: 15 amino acids. V dropped 3 bases and J dropped 3 bases, with 12 bases sitting between them. Germline V gives CDR1 LGHNA, CDR2 YNFKEQ. CDR3 in amino acids: CASSQGRTNNQPQHF. The CDR3 DNA reads as TGTGCCAGCAGCCAGGGCCGGACAAACAATCAGCCCCAGCATTTT.

The rearrangement uses TRBV5-1 and TRBJ2-7, with a tentative D call TRBD2 (6 bases). Trimming removed 0 bases at V and 4 bases at J, with 11 bases between. This CDR3 contains 14 residues. Germline CDR1 reads SGHRS; CDR2 reads YFSETQ. Written as DNA, the CDR3 is TGCGCCAGCAGCTTGGAGGGACTCTCGTACGAGCAGTACTTC. Its translation: CASSLEGLSYEQYF.

The chain carries TRBV11-2 and TRBJ2-7, with D uncertain. The CDR3 loop spans 14 amino acids. The ends were cut back, 2 bases at V and 0 bases at J, with 8 bases in the middle. Germline V CDR1 and CDR2: SGHAT, FQNNGV. Here the CDR3 DNA reads TGTGCCAGCAGCTTATTTACTGACTCCTACGAGCAGTACTTC. Translated, it gives CASSLFTDSYEQYF. Variable domain in full (rest from reference TRBV11-2 and TRBJ2-7): EAGVAQSPRYKIIEKRQSVAFWCNPISGHATLYWYQQILGQGPKLLIQFQNNGVVDDSQLPKDRFSAERLKGVDSTLKIQPAKLEDSAVYLCASSLFTDSYEQYFGPGTRLTVT.

The chain joins TRBV7-9 to TRBJ2-4; no clear D gene. Germline lookup yields CDR1 SEHNR and CDR2 FQNEAQ (reference sequence). The V end lost 1 base, the J end lost 6 bases, and 10 bases lay between the germline ends. The CDR3 loop spans 14 amino acids. The CDR3 spells CASSLEGFGNIQYF. As DNA, the CDR3 is TGTGCCAGCAGCTTAGAGGGTTTTGGAAACATTCAGTACTTC.